Presented here are 27 T cell receptor beta chains from one specimen sequenced in a study of blood T cell repertoires in COVID-19. Repertoires were generated with immunoSEQ multiplex PCR, while TCRdb's copy carries only in-frame clones and drops some. Of 310,000 or so clones in the sample, 80% to 95% were seen once. The source material was PBMCs or T cells enriched from blood (not recorded which). The receptors originated from a woman between 25 and 40 years old who had recovered from COVID-19.

The chain joins TRBV18 to TRBJ1-2, with D possibly being TRBD1 (5 bases). From germline, CDR1 is KGHSH and CDR2 LQKENI. Trimming took 4 bases from V and 0 from J, leaving 15 bases between them. CDR3 length: 16 amino acids. The CDR3: CASSLAGTDANYGYTF. The CDR3 DNA sequence: TGTGCCAGCTCACTCGCGGGGACCGACGCTAACTATGGCTACACCTTC.

V usage is TRBV7-2 and J usage is TRBJ2-5; 15 bases map to TRBD2. This CDR3 region has 16 residues. Germline V gives CDR1 SGHTA, CDR2 FQGNSA. Trimming cost V 5 bases and J 3 bases; bases outside gene matches: 4. The CDR3 is CASSPGTSGRKETQYF. The CDR3 DNA follows: TGTGCCAGCAGCCCGGGGACTAGCGGGAGGAAAGAGACCCAGTACTTC.

This chain connects TRBV4-3 to TRBJ2-7; a possible D gene is TRBD2 (6 bases). The CDR3 sequence is 14 residues long. V lost 0 bases to trimming and J lost 3 bases, with 9 bases between them. CDR1 LGHNA and CDR2 YSLEER come from the germline V gene. The CDR3 reads CASSQDRRGYEQYF. CDR3 nucleotides: TGCGCCAGCAGCCAAGATCGGCGGGGCTACGAGCAGTACTTC.

The chain recombines TRBV7-8 with TRBJ1-1; 10 bases are shared with TRBD1. This CDR3 spans 16 amino acids. Trimming at V came to 1 base and at J to 0 bases, leaving 2 bases not matched to a gene. Per germline, CDR1 SGHVS and CDR2 FQNEAQ. The CDR3 region is CASSLEGQGMNTEAFF. For the CDR3, the DNA is TGTGCCAGCAGCTTAGAGGGACAGGGGATGAACACTGAAGCTTTCTTT.

The chain employs TRBV20-1 and TRBJ2-2; 10 bases fit TRBD2. Germline CDR1 reads DFQATT; CDR2 reads SNEGSKA (reference sequence). This CDR3 is built from 14 residues. J was trimmed by 6 bases and V by 3 bases; bases with no gene match: 4. CDR3 region: CSASRLAGSGELFF. The CDR3 region has the DNA TGCAGTGCTAGTCGACTAGCGGGTTCCGGGGAGCTGTTTTTT.

This chain uses TRBV14 with TRBJ2-7, with D possibly TRBD2 on 6 matching bases. Germline values: CDR1 SGHDN, CDR2 FVKESK. Trimming shortened V by 9 bases and J by 4 bases, and 10 bases separated the two germline ends. The CDR3 contains 11 residues. CDR3 bases: TGTGCCAGATTTAGCGGATACGAGCAGTACTTC. Protein product: CARFSGYEQYF. The full variable domain, completed using reference TRBV14 and TRBJ2-7, is EAGVTQFPSHSVIEKGQTVTLRCDPISGHDNLYWYRRVMGKEIKFLLHFVKESKQDESGMPNNRFLAERTGGTYSTLKVQPAELEDSGVYFCARFSGYEQYFGPGTRLTVT.

This clone was observed a handful of times. The chain joins TRBV19 to TRBJ2-3; TRBD2 aligns across 7 bases. The CDR3 runs 14 residues. The J segment lost 6 bases and the V segment lost 6 bases, leaving 9 bases of the junction unmatched. The germline V gene encodes CDR1 LNHDA and CDR2 SQIVND (reference sequence). The DNA of the CDR3 is TGTGCCAGTAGCCTTATAGCGGGTCGGGATACGCAGTATTTT. Translating gives CASSLIAGRDTQYF. Drawing the rest from reference TRBV19 and TRBJ2-3, the complete variable domain is DGGITQSPKYLFRKEGQNVTLSCEQNLNHDAMYWYRQDPGQGLRLIYYSQIVNDFQKGDIAEGYSVSREKKESFPLTVTSAQKNPTAFYLCASSLIAGRDTQYFGPGTRLTVL.

The chain couples TRBV4-3 to TRBJ2-2, with 7 bases matching TRBD2. The germline CDR1 and CDR2 sequences are LGHNA and YSLEER. This CDR3 is 16 amino acids long. V gave up 2 bases and J gave up 4 bases; unmatched junction bases: 7. CDR3 DNA: TGCGCCAGCAGCCAAAAACCGGGAGGTACCACCGGGGAGCTGTTTTTT. Amino acid sequence: CASSQKPGGTTGELFF.

The rearrangement links TRBV15 to TRBJ2-3, with TRBD2 matching over 10 bases. The CDR3 sequence is 17 residues long. V lost 5 bases and J lost 2; bases outside the gene matches: 10. Germline V gives CDR1 LNHNV, CDR2 YYDKDF (reference sequence). The DNA for the CDR3 is TGTGCCACCAGCGGAGGGCCAGCGGGAGGGTCCACAGATACGCAGTATTTT. Translating it yields CATSGGPAGGSTDTQYF. The full variable domain, with the rest looked up from reference TRBV15 and TRBJ2-3, is DAMVIQNPRYQVTQFGKPVTLSCSQTLNHNVMYWYQQKSSQAPKLLFHYYDKDFNNEADTPDNFQSRRPNTSFCFLDIRSPGLGDTAMYLCATSGGPAGGSTDTQYFGPGTRLTVL.

This chain joins TRBV7-9 and TRBJ2-3; 10 nucleotides agree with TRBD2. Trimming removed 7 bases from V and 2 bases from J; junction bases left unmatched: 12. Germline CDR1 and CDR2: SEHNR and FQNEAQ (reference sequence). The CDR3 consists of 17 residues. The CDR3 region has the DNA TGTGCCAGCACCCTGGGGCTAGCGGGAGAACACACAGATACGCAGTATTTT. This gives the protein CASTLGLAGEHTDTQYF.

This chain joins TRBV7-2 and TRBJ1-3; tentatively, D is TRBD1 (6 bases). Trimming stripped 0 bases from V and 0 bases from J, with 9 bases between. Germline CDR1 is SGHTA and CDR2 is FQGNSA. This CDR3 is built from 16 residues. CDR3 nucleotides: TGTGCCAGCAGCTTAGCAGGGACAAGCTCTGGAAACACCATATATTTT. Residues: CASSLAGTSSGNTIYF.

The chain uses TRBV28 and TRBJ1-2, with TRBD1 as a possible D gene (5 bases). The CDR3 totals 15 residues. CDR1 and CDR2 (germline): MDHEN, SYDVKM. The germline V and J ends were trimmed by 2 bases and 4 bases, with 14 bases remaining between them. The CDR3 DNA is TGTGCCAGCAGTTTAAATCAGGGAAACTCCTATGGCTACACCTTC. As protein: CASSLNQGNSYGYTF.

This clone has just one count. The CDR3 loop is CAWSDGFEAFF. CDR3 nucleotides: TGTGCCTGGAGCGACGGGTTTGAAGCTTTCTTT. This chain connects TRBV30 to TRBJ1-1, with D unresolved. This CDR3 has 11 amino acids. Germline CDR1 and CDR2: GTSNPN and SVGIG (reference sequence). V was clipped by 3 bases and J by 7 bases, with 9 bases between them.

The CDR3 loop reads CASSAENTEAFF. The CDR3 coding sequence is TGTGCCAGCAGCGCAGAAAACACTGAAGCTTTCTTT. This sequence joins TRBV11-3 and TRBJ1-1; no firm D call. This CDR3 contains 12 residues. V lost 5 bases and J lost 2, with 6 bases in between. CDR1 and CDR2 from the germline V gene are SGHNT and YENEEA.

The gene calls are TRBV19 and TRBJ2-3, with TRBD1 matching over 10 bases. The CDR3 is 15 residues long. Looked up from germline, CDR1 is LNHDA and CDR2 is SQIVND (reference sequence). The V gene end was trimmed by 3 bases and the J gene end by 8 bases; junction bases not matched to a gene: 8. CDR3: CASSISGTGEGTQYF. CDR3 DNA: TGTGCCAGTAGTATCTCCGGGACAGGGGAAGGTACGCAGTATTTT.

The V call is TRBV6-2 or TRBV6-3, the J call TRBJ2-5; the match to TRBD2 covers 14 bases. Germline loops: CDR1 MNHEY, CDR2 SVGEGT. The CDR3 runs 16 residues. With 6 bases clipped from V and 4 bases from J, the junction kept 7 bases outside the gene matches. The CDR3 region has the DNA TGTGCCAGCAGCCCAGCCGGGACTAGCGGGAGAGAGACCCAGTACTTC. Its translation: CASSPAGTSGRETQYF.

The genes are TRBV5-1 and TRBJ2-3; TRBD1 matches at 7 bases. Looked up from germline, CDR1 is SGHRS and CDR2 is YFSETQ. With 0 bases clipped from V and 4 bases from J, the junction kept 5 bases outside the gene matches. The CDR3 length is 15 residues. The CDR3 here is CASSLEGASPDTQYF. DNA of the CDR3: TGCGCCAGCAGCTTGGAGGGGGCTAGCCCAGATACGCAGTATTTT. The variable domain in full, completed from reference TRBV5-1 and TRBJ2-3, reads KAGVTQTPRYLIKTRGQQVTLSCSPISGHRSVSWYQQTPGQGLQFLFEYFSETQRNKGNFPGRFSGRQFSNSRSEMNVSTLELGDSALYLCASSLEGASPDTQYFGPGTRLTVL.

This clone has only one observation. The chain joins TRBV6-5 to TRBJ1-2, with D possibly matching TRBD1 (6 bases). The V gene lost 2 bases and the J gene lost 8 bases, with 15 bases spanning the gap. Germline V gene sequence: CDR1 MNHEY, CDR2 SVGAGI. This CDR3 contains 14 residues. The chain's CDR3 is CASSYPGQHGGYTF. The CDR3 DNA reads as TGTGCCAGCAGTTACCCTGGACAGCATGGGGGCTACACCTTC.

V gene TRBV7-9 combines with J gene TRBJ2-7; D possibly corresponds to TRBD2 (5 bases). Germline V gene lookup returns CDR1 SEHNR and CDR2 FQNEAQ (reference sequence). Trimming left V 5 bases short and J 3 bases short, with 14 bases between. The CDR3 extends over 14 amino acids. This CDR3 reads CASSPGARVYEQYF. CDR3 sequence (DNA): TGTGCCAGCAGCCCTGGAGCGCGGGTCTACGAGCAGTACTTC. The variable domain in full, completed from reference TRBV7-9 and TRBJ2-7, reads DTGVSQNPRHKITKRGQNVTFRCDPISEHNRLYWYRQTLGQGPEFLTYFQNEAQLEKSRLLSDRFSAERPKGSFSTLEIQRTEQGDSAMYLCASSPGARVYEQYFGPGTRLTVT.

The V gene is TRBV28, the J gene TRBJ1-1; D is possibly TRBD1 (6 bases). The germline V gene has CDR1 MDHEN and CDR2 SYDVKM. V lost 5 bases to trimming and J lost 4 bases, with 14 bases between them. The CDR3 has 14 residues. The CDR3: CASSDTTGSTEAFF. The DNA of the CDR3 is TGTGCCAGCAGTGACACAACAGGGAGCACTGAAGCTTTCTTT.

A word on this clone: This sample includes further DNA sequences coding for the same CDR3. This chain links TRBV18 with TRBJ2-7, with D possibly being TRBD2 (5 bases). The V end was cut by 3 bases, the J end by 0 bases, with 9 bases between. Germline lookup yields CDR1 KGHSH and CDR2 LQKENI. CDR3 length equals 14 residues. Here the CDR3 reads CASSPSSGSYEQYF. The CDR3 nucleotides are TGTGCCAGCTCACCCTCAAGCGGCTCCTACGAGCAGTACTTC.

The gene calls are TRBV24-1 and TRBJ2-3, with 11 nucleotides matching TRBD2. Germline V gene lookup returns CDR1 KGHDR and CDR2 SFDVKD. The CDR3 consists of 16 residues. J lost 5 bases, V lost 4 bases, and 7 bases had no gene match. DNA for the CDR3: TGTGCCACCAGTGAAGTACTAGCGGGAGTGGAAGATACGCAGTATTTT. Residues: CATSEVLAGVEDTQYF.

The chain links TRBV3-1 (or the pseudogene TRBV3-2) to TRBJ2-4, with D hard to call. Deletions cut 0 bases from V and 2 bases from J, with 11 bases between. Germline CDR1 and CDR2: LGHDT and YNNKEL (reference sequence). The CDR3 runs 16 residues. Here the CDR3 reads CASSQEFSESKNIQYF. The CDR3, as DNA: TGTGCCAGCAGCCAAGAGTTTAGTGAGTCCAAAAACATTCAGTACTTC.

The rearrangement joins TRBV15 to TRBJ1-2, with TRBD1 matching over 7 bases. In germline, CDR1 is LNHNV, CDR2 YYDKDF (reference sequence). The CDR3 spans 16 residues. V dropped 3 bases and J dropped 2; count of bases not matched to a gene: 9. CDR3 sequence: CATSSGGPGQNYGYTF. The CDR3 DNA follows: TGTGCCACCAGCAGTGGGGGCCCGGGACAGAACTATGGCTACACCTTC.

J is TRBJ2-7 and V is TRBV6-1, with D hard to call. The germline CDR1 and CDR2 sequences are MNHNS and SASEGT. CDR3 length: 13 amino acids. V was cut by 0 bases and J by 3 bases, with 6 bases left in between. In nucleotides, the CDR3 is TGTGCCAGCAGTGAAGCGCGCGACTACGAGCAGTACTTC. As protein: CASSEARDYEQYF.

V gene TRBV3-1 (or the pseudogene TRBV3-2) combines with J gene TRBJ2-7; D is unclear. This CDR3 is built from 14 residues. V was shortened by 1 base and J by 0 bases, with 7 bases between the two germline ends. CDR1 and CDR2 from the germline V gene are LGHDT and YNNKEL (reference sequence). Written as DNA, the CDR3 is TGTGCCAGCAGCCAAGCCCCGAGCTCCTACGAGCAGTACTTC. This translates into CASSQAPSSYEQYF.

J is TRBJ2-7 and V is TRBV28, with 8 positions matching TRBD1. CDR3 size: 12 residues. V shed 6 bases, J shed 11 bases, and the junction held 9 bases outside the gene matches. Germline V gene lookup returns CDR1 MDHEN and CDR2 SYDVKM. CDR3 nucleotide sequence: TGTGCCAGCAGCGGATCAGGGGGCATTAAGTACTTC. Translated, it gives CASSGSGGIKYF.